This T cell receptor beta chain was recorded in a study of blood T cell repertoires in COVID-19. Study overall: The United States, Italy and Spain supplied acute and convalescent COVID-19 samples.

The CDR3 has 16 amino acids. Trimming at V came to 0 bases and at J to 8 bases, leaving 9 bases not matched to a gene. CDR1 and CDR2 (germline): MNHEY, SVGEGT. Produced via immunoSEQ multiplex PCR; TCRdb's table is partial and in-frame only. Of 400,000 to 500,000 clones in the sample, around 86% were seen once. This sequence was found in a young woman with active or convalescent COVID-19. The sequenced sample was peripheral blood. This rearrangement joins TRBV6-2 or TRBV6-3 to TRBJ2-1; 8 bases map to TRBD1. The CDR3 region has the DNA TGTGCCAGCAGTTACTCTCCAGGGGGCGACCCCCATGAGCAGTTCTTC. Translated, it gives CASSYSPGGDPHEQFF.